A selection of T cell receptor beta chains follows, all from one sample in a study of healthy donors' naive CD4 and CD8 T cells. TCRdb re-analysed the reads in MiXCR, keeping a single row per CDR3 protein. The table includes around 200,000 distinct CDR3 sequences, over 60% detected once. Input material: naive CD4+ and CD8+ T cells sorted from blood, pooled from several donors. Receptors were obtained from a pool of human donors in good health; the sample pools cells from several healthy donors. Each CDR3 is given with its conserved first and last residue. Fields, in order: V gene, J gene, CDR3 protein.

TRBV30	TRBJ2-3	CAWSVLEDRLSTDTQYF
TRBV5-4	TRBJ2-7	CASAGTPTYEQYF
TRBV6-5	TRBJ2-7	CASSKSYEQYF
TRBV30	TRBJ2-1	CAWMGGRNEQFF
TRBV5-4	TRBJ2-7	CAFQGQRSSYEQYF
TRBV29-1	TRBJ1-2	CSVLRGQETYGYTF
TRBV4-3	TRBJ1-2	CASSQDSKDRSYTF
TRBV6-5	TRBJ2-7	CATSGGYEQYF
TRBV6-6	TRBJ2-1	CASAIAGASNEQFF
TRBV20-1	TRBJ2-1	CSARGGNYNEQFF
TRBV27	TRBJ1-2	CASSSSQGFLLNGYTF
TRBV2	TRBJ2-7	CASSGRGTAAHEQYF
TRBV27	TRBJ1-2	CASIRGYGYTF
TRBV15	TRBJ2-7	CATSRDRQGYEQYF
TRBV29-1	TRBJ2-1	CSVDLPQQFF
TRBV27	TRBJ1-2	CASAPAIGHGYTF
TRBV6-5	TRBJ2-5	CASSPDRGVRRSEETQYF
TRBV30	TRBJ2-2	CAWRGETARELFF
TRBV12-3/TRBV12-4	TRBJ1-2	CASSFQGYSGYTF
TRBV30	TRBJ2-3	CAWGPFGTDTQYF
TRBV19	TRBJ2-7	CASSPRAKDRAFFYEQYF
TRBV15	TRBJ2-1	CATSRDSRTSLYNEQFF
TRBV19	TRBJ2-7	CASSSRESYEQYF
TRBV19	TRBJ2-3	CASSIGWPRSTDTQYF
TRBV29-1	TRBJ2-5	CSVEDPFMHQETQYF
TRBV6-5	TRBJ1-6	CASSDQVNSYNSPLHF
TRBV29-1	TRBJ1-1	CSVLQGFEAFF